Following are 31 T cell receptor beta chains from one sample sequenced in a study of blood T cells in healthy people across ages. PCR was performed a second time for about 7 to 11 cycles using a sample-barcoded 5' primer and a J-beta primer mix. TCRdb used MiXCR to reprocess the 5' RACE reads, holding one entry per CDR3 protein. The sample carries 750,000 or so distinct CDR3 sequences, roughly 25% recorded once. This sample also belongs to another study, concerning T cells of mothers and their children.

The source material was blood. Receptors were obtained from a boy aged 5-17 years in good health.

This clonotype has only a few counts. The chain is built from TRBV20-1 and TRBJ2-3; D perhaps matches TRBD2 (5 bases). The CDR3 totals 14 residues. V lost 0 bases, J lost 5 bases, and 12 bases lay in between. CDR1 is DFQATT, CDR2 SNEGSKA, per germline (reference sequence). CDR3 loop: CSARDYGSVDTQYF. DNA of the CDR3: TGCAGTGCTAGAGATTACGGTAGCGTAGATACGCAGTATTTT.

CDR3 nucleotides: TGTGCCAGCAGCCAAGATGTGAGGGAGATCTGGGACGAGCAGTACTTC. This sequence encodes CASSQDVREIWDEQYF. This chain links TRBV3-1 with TRBJ2-7; a possible D gene is TRBD2 (5 bases). Deletions cut 0 bases from V and 5 bases from J, with 17 bases between. The CDR3 extends over 16 amino acids. CDR1 LGHDT and CDR2 YNNKEL come from the germline V gene (reference sequence).

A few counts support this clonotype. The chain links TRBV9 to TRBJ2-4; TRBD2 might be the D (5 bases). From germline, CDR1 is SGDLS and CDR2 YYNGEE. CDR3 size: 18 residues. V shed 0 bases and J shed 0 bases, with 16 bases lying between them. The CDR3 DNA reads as TGTGCCAGCAGCGTAGTCCCGGAGGCGGCCGGAGCCAAAAACATTCAGTACTTC. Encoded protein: CASSVVPEAAGAKNIQYF.

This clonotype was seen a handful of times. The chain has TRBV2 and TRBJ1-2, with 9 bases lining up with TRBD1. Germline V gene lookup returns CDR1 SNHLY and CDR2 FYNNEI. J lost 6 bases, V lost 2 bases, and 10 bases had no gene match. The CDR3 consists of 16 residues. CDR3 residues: CASSEFRTGEGNGYTF. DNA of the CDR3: TGTGCCAGCAGTGAATTCCGGACAGGGGAAGGGAATGGCTACACCTTC.

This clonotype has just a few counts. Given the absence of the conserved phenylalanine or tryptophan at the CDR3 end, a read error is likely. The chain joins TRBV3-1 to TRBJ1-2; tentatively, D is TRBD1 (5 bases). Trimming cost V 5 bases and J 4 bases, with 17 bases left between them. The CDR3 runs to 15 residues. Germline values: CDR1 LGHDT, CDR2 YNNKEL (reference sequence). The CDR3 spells CASSVAPTGLYGYTL. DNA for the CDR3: TGTGCCAGCAGCGTGGCACCAACAGGCCTCTATGGCTACACCCTC.

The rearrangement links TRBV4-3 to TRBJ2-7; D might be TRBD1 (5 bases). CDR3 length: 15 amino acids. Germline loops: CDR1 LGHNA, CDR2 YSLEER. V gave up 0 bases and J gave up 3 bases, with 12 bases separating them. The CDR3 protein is CASSQDVAGFYEQYF. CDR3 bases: TGCGCCAGCAGCCAAGATGTGGCAGGGTTCTACGAGCAGTACTTC.

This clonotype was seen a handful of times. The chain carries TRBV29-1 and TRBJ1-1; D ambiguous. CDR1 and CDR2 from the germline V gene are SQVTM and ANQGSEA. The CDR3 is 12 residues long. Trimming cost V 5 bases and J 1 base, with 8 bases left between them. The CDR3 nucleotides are TGCAGCGTTAAACAGAAGAACACTGAAGCTTTCTTT. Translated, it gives CSVKQKNTEAFF. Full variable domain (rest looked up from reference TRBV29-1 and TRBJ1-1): SAVISQKPSRDICQRGTSLTIQCQVDSQVTMMFWYRQQPGQSLTLIATANQGSEATYESGFVIDKFPISRPNLTFSTLTVSNMSPEDSSIYLCSVKQKNTEAFFGQGTRLTVV.

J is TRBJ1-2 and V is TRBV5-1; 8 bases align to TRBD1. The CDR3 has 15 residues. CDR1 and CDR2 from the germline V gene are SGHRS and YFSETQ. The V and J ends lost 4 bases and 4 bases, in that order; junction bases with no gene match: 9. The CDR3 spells CASSPQTGDAYGYTF. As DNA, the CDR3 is TGCGCCAGCAGCCCCCAGACAGGGGACGCCTATGGCTACACCTTC.

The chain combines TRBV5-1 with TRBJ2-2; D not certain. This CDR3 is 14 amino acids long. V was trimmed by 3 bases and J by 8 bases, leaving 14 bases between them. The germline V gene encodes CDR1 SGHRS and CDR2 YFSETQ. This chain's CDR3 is CASSSAEALGELFF. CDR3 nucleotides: TGCGCCAGCAGCTCTGCAGAAGCCCTGGGGGAGCTGTTTTTT.

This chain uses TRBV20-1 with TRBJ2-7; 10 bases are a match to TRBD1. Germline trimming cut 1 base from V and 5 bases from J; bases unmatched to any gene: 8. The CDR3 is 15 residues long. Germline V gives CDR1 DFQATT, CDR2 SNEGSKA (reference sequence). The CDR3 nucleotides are TGCAGTGCTAGAGGTCGGACAGGGGGTGACCACGAGCAGTACTTC. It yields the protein CSARGRTGGDHEQYF.

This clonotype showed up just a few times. The CDR3 sequence: CASSTQGAETQYF. The CDR3 region has the DNA TGCGCCAGCAGCACTCAGGGGGCGGAGACCCAGTACTTC. The rearrangement uses TRBV5-1 and TRBJ2-5, with 8 bases aligning to TRBD1. Germline V lookup: CDR1 SGHRS, CDR2 YFSETQ. Losses at the gene ends were 4 bases for V and 5 bases for J; bases not matched to a gene: 4. The CDR3 contains 13 residues.

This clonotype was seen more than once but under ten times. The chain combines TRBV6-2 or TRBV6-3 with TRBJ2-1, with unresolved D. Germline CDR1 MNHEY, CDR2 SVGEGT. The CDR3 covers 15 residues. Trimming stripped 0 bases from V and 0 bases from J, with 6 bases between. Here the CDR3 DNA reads TGTGCCAGCAGTTACTCAGCGAGCTCCTACAATGAGCAGTTCTTC. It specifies CASSYSASSYNEQFF.

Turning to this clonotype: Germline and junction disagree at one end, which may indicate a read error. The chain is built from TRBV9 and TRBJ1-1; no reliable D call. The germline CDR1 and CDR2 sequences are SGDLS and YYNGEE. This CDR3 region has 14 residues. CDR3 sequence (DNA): TGTGCCAGCAGCGTAGGGCTGACGAACACTGAAGTTTTCTTT. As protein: CASSVGLTNTEVFF.

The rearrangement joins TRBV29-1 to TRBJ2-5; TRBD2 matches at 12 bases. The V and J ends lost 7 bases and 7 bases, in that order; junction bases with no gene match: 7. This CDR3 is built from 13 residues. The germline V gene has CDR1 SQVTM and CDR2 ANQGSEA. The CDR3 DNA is TGCAGCGGCCATCTAGCGGGAGGGGTGACCCAGTACTTC. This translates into CSGHLAGGVTQYF.

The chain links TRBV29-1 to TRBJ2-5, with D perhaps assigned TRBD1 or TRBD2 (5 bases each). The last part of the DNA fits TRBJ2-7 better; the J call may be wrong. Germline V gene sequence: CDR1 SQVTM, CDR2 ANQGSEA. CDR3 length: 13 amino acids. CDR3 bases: TGCAGCGTGGGCCCGAGGGGATCCTACGAGCAGTACTTC. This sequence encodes CSVGPRGSYEQYF.

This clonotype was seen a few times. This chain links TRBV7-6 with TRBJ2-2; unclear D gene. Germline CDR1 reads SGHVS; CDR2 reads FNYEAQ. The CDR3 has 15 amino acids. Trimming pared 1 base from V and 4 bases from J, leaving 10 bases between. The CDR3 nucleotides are TGTGCCAGCAGCTTAGTAGCAGGTTCCACCGGGGAGCTGTTTTTT. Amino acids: CASSLVAGSTGELFF.

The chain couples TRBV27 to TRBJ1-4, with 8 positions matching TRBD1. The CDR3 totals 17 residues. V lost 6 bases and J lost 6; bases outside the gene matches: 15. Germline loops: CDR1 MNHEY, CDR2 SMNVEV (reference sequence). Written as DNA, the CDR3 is TGTGCCAGCAGGCCAGCCCTCAGGGGGCGGAAGGATGAAAAACTGTTTTTT. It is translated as CASRPALRGRKDEKLFF.

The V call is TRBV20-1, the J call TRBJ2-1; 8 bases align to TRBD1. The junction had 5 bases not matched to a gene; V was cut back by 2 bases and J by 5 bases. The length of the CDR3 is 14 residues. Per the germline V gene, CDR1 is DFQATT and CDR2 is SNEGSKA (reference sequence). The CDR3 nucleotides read TGCAGTGCTAGATCCGGACAGGGAAACAATGAGCAGTTCTTC. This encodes CSARSGQGNNEQFF.

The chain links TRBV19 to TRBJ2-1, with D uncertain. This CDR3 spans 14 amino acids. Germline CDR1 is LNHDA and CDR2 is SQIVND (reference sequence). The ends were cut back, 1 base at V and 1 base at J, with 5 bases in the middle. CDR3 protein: CASSIATSYNEQFF. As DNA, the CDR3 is TGTGCCAGTAGTATAGCAACGTCCTACAATGAGCAGTTCTTC.

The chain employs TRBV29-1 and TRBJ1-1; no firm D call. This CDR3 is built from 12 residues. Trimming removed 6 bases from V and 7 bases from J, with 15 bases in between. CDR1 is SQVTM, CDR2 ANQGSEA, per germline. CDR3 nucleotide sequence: TGCAGCGTAAGTGGATTGGAGAGTGAAGCTTTCTTT. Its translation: CSVSGLESEAFF.

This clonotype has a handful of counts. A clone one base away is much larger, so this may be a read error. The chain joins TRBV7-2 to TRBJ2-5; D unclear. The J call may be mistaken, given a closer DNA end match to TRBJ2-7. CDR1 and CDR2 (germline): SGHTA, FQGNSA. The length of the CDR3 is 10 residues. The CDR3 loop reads CASGHYEQYF. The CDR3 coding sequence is TGTGCCAGCGGCCACTACGAGCAGTACTTC.

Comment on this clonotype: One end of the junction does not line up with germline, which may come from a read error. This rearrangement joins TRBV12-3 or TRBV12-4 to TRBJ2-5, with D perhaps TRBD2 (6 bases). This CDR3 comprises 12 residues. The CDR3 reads CASSPQAGPEFF. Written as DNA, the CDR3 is TGTGCCAGCAGTCCCCAGGCGGGGCCCGAGTTCTTC.

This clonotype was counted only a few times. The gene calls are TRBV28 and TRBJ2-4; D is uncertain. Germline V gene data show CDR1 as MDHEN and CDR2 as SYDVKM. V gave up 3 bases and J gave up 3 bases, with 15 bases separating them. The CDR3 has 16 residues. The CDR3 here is CASSFMSYSGKNIQYF. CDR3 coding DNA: TGTGCCAGCAGTTTTATGAGTTATAGTGGCAAAAACATTCAGTACTTC.

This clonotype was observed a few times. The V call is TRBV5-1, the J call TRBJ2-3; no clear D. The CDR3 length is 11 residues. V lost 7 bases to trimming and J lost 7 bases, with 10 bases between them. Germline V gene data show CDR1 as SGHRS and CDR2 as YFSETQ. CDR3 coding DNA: TGCGCCAGCGGGAATACCTATACGCAGTATTTT. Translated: CASGNTYTQYF.

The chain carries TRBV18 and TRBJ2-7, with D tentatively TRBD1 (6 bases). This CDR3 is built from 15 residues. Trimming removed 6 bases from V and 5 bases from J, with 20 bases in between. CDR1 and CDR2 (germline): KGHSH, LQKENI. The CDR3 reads CASSRDRDTPHEQYF. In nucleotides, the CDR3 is TGTGCCAGCTCCAGAGACCGGGACACCCCCCACGAGCAGTACTTC.

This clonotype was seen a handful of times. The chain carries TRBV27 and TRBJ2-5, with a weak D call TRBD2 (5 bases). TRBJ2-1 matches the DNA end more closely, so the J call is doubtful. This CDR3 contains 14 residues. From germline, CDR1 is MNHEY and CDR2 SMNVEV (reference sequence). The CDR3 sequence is CASSPRAGWGEQFF. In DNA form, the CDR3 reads TGTGCCAGCAGCCCGAGGGCAGGTTGGGGTGAGCAGTTCTTC.

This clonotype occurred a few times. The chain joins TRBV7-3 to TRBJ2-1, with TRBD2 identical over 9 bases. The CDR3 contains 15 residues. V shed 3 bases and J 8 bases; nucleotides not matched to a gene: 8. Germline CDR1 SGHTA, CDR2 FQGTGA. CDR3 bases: TGTGCCAGCAGCTTTAGCGGGGGAGACCCCTATGAGCAGTTCTTC. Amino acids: CASSFSGGDPYEQFF.

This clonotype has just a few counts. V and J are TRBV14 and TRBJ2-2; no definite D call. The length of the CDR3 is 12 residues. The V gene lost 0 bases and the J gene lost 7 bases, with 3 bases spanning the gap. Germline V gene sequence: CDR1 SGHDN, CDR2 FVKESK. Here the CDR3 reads CASSQDLGELFF. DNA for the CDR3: TGTGCCAGCAGCCAAGATCTCGGGGAGCTGTTTTTT.

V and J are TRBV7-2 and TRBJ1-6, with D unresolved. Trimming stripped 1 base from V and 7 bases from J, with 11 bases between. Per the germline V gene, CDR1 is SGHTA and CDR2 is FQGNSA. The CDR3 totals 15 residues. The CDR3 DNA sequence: TGTGCCAGCAGCTTAGTCGTTCTTCCAAATTCACCCCTCCACTTT. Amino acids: CASSLVVLPNSPLHF.

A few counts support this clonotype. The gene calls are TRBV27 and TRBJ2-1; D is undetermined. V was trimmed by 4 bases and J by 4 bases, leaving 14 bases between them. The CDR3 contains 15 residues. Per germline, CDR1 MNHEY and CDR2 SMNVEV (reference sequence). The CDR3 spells CASSSGPGVYNEQFF. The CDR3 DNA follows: TGTGCCAGCAGTTCTGGGCCAGGAGTTTACAATGAGCAGTTCTTC.

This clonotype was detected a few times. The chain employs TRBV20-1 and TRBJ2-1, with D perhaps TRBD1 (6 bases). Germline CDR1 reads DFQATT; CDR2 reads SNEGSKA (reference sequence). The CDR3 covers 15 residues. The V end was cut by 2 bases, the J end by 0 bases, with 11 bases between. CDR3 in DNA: TGCAGTGCTAGATTGGGGGCTAGCTCCTACAATGAGCAGTTCTTC. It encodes CSARLGASSYNEQFF.